The 28 T cell receptor beta chains listed next were all sequenced from one sample in a study of blood T cell repertoires in COVID-19. Assay used: immunoSEQ multiplex PCR; TCRdb lists only in-frame clones, some missing. The table lists approximately 200,000 clones, around four fifths of them singletons. Sequenced input: peripheral blood. The origin of the receptors is a woman over 75 with COVID-19, enrolled during active disease.

This sequence joins TRBV3-1 (or the pseudogene TRBV3-2) and TRBJ2-3; TRBD1 aligns across 11 bases. The CDR3 totals 17 residues. CDR1 and CDR2 (germline): LGHDT, YNNKEL (reference sequence). J gave up 4 bases and V 4 bases, and 10 bases lay outside the gene matches. The CDR3 DNA follows: TGTGCCAGCAGCCCCCTCGGAGGGACAGGGGGTGCAGATACGCAGTATTTT. It specifies CASSPLGGTGGADTQYF.

CDR3 protein: CASSLRAPNTGELFF. CDR3 DNA: TGTGCCAGCAGCTTAAGAGCTCCGAACACCGGGGAGCTGTTTTTT. The V and J genes are TRBV7-3 and TRBJ2-2; D is ambiguous. V shed 1 base and J shed 0 bases, with 6 bases lying between them. CDR1 is SGHTA, CDR2 FQGTGA, per germline. This CDR3 spans 15 amino acids.

CDR3 sequence (DNA): TGTGCCAGTACCCTGGGGGCAGGAGCCCAGCATTTT. This translates into CASTLGAGAQHF. This chain joins TRBV19 and TRBJ1-5, with D tentatively TRBD1 (6 bases). The CDR3 consists of 12 residues. Between the trimmed V and J ends, which lost 7 bases and 11 bases, there was a span of 15 bases. Germline lookup yields CDR1 LNHDA and CDR2 SQIVND (reference sequence).

The V and J genes are TRBV3-1 (or the pseudogene TRBV3-2) and TRBJ1-6; 7 bases are shared with TRBD1. CDR3 length: 16 residues. V was clipped by 1 base and J by 9 bases; unmatched bases: 9. Germline V gives CDR1 LGHDT, CDR2 YNNKEL (reference sequence). Here the CDR3 DNA reads TGTGCCAGCAGCCAAGGGAACACAGGGGTTAGTTCACCCCTCCACTTT. Amino acids: CASSQGNTGVSSPLHF.

The chain employs TRBV24-1 and TRBJ2-3, with D possibly matching TRBD1 (6 bases). CDR3 length: 15 amino acids. Trimming removed 2 bases at V and 8 bases at J, with 16 bases between. The germline gives CDR1 KGHDR, CDR2 SFDVKD. The DNA of the CDR3 is TGTGCCACCAGTGATTCTGGGACACCCCCTGGTACGCAGTATTTT. It is translated as CATSDSGTPPGTQYF.

In this sample, this clone turned up a few times. The chain employs TRBV10-3 and TRBJ2-3; TRBD2 matches 9 bases. Trimming at V came to 7 bases and at J to 1 base, leaving 9 bases not matched to a gene. The germline V gene has CDR1 ENHRY and CDR2 SYGVKD. CDR3 size: 16 residues. CDR3 protein: CAIKAGGPRGTDTQYF. CDR3 nucleotide sequence: TGTGCCATCAAAGCGGGGGGCCCTCGAGGCACAGATACGCAGTATTTT.

The chain has TRBV6-5 and TRBJ1-1, with 9 bases matching TRBD1. The CDR3 is made up of 16 amino acids. Looked up from germline, CDR1 is MNHEY and CDR2 is SVGAGI. V was clipped by 2 bases and J by 1 base; unmatched bases: 5. The chain's CDR3 is CASSYRGTGKNTEAFF. The DNA of the CDR3 is TGTGCCAGCAGTTACCGGGGGACAGGGAAGAACACTGAAGCTTTCTTT.

The chain carries TRBV5-1 and TRBJ2-3; D is undetermined. CDR3 length: 14 amino acids. Germline loops: CDR1 SGHRS, CDR2 YFSETQ. V was clipped by 5 bases and J by 2 bases, with 12 bases between them. The CDR3 nucleotides are TGCGCCAGCAGTTATGACGGGTCCACAGATACGCAGTATTTT. Encoded protein: CASSYDGSTDTQYF.

The J gene is TRBJ1-6, the V gene TRBV28; D might be TRBD1 (5 bases). V lost 6 bases to trimming and J lost 14 bases, with 14 bases between them. CDR3 length equals 12 residues. The germline V gene has CDR1 MDHEN and CDR2 SYDVKM. The CDR3 DNA is TGTGCCAGCAGATCCGGAGGGGATACCCTCCACTTT. Translating it yields CASRSGGDTLHF.

The V call is TRBV5-1, the J call TRBJ1-2, with a weak D call TRBD1 (5 bases). V was cut by 4 bases and J by 2 bases, with 15 bases left in between. Germline CDR1 is SGHRS and CDR2 is YFSETQ. This CDR3 has 15 amino acids. CDR3 in DNA: TGCGCCAGCAGCACCGGACACGCGTCCAACTATGGCTACACCTTC. Protein product: CASSTGHASNYGYTF.

V gene TRBV18 combines with J gene TRBJ1-2; TRBD1 matches 9 bases. Germline V gives CDR1 KGHSH, CDR2 LQKENI. Trimming removed 2 bases from V and 4 bases from J; junction bases left unmatched: 2. The CDR3 sequence is 14 residues long. The CDR3 loop is CASSPGTGTYGYTF. DNA of the CDR3: TGTGCCAGCTCACCAGGGACAGGGACCTATGGCTACACCTTC.

The CDR3 DNA reads TGTGCCAGCAGCGAGATTAGCGGGGGGGGGTCCTACAATGAGCAGTTCTTC. Protein: CASSEISGGGSYNEQFF. The genes are TRBV7-6 and TRBJ2-1, with 11 bases fitting TRBD2. CDR3 length: 17 residues. V shed 5 bases, J shed 1 base, and the junction held 7 bases outside the gene matches. The germline gives CDR1 SGHVS, CDR2 FNYEAQ. The full variable domain, with the rest looked up from reference TRBV7-6 and TRBJ2-1, is GAGVSQSPRYKVTKRGQDVALRCDPISGHVSLYWYRQALGQGPEFLTYFNYEAQQDKSGLPNDRFSAERPEGSISTLTIQRTEQRDSAMYRCASSEISGGGSYNEQFFGPGTRLTVL.

The genes are TRBV7-6 and TRBJ1-2, with TRBD1 matching 7 bases. V was pared by 5 bases and J by 8 bases, with 5 bases of the junction left unmatched. This CDR3 spans 12 amino acids. Germline V gene lookup returns CDR1 SGHVS and CDR2 FNYEAQ. CDR3 amino acids: CASSLRQGGYTF. Written as DNA, the CDR3 is TGTGCCAGCAGCCTAAGACAGGGCGGCTACACCTTC.

This chain joins TRBV7-2 and TRBJ1-6, with D maybe TRBD1 (6 bases). Germline-derived CDR1 and CDR2 are SGHTA and FQGNSA. V lost 1 base to trimming and J lost 7 bases, with 14 bases between them. The CDR3 runs 16 residues. The CDR3 nucleotides are TGTGCCAGCAGCTTAGATTTCAGGGGAGGGAATTCACCCCTCCACTTT. Amino acid sequence: CASSLDFRGGNSPLHF.

The chain uses TRBV6-6 and TRBJ2-3; a weak D match, TRBD1 (7 bases). The V and J ends lost 5 bases and 5 bases respectively, with 20 bases between them. This CDR3 region has 16 residues. Germline V gene lookup returns CDR1 MNHNY and CDR2 SVGAGI (reference sequence). Here the CDR3 reads CASSGGTVGRVDTQYF. The CDR3 region has the DNA TGTGCCAGCAGTGGCGGGACAGTGGGGAGAGTAGATACGCAGTATTTT.

The V and J genes are TRBV2 and TRBJ1-5, with D perhaps TRBD1 (5 bases). The CDR3 covers 13 residues. V lost 6 bases and J lost 2, with 8 bases in between. CDR1 and CDR2 (germline): SNHLY, FYNNEI. The CDR3 loop reads CASRGQGNQPQHF. The CDR3 DNA follows: TGTGCCAGCAGGGGGCAAGGCAATCAGCCCCAGCATTTT.

This clone came up once. The chain couples TRBV4-1 to TRBJ1-1; D is undetermined. This CDR3 contains 14 residues. Trimming pared 0 bases from V and 3 bases from J, leaving 8 bases between. Germline V CDR1 and CDR2: MGHRA, YSYEKL. The CDR3 protein is CASSQDTVYTEAFF. The CDR3 nucleotides read TGCGCCAGCAGCCAAGATACGGTGTACACTGAAGCTTTCTTT.

V gene TRBV30 combines with J gene TRBJ2-6, with D possibly matching TRBD2 (6 bases). Germline values: CDR1 GTSNPN, CDR2 SVGIG (reference sequence). The CDR3 extends over 14 amino acids. V was trimmed by 3 bases and J by 4 bases, leaving 10 bases between them. The CDR3 is CAWSGSPGANVLTF. The CDR3 bases are TGTGCCTGGAGCGGGAGTCCCGGGGCCAACGTCCTGACTTTC. Based on the CDR3 plus reference TRBV30 and TRBJ2-6, the full variable domain is SQTIHQWPATLVQPVGSPLSLECTVEGTSNPNLYWYRQAAGRGLQLLFYSVGIGQISSEVPQNLSASRPQDRQFILSSKKLLLSDSGFYLCAWSGSPGANVLTFGAGSRLTVL.

The chain links TRBV6-5 to TRBJ1-2, with D possibly being TRBD1 (5 bases). Trimming pared 5 bases from V and 6 bases from J, leaving 10 bases between. Germline V gene data show CDR1 as MNHEY and CDR2 as SVGAGI. The CDR3 consists of 12 residues. CDR3 protein: CASSRGGDGYTF. The CDR3 DNA reads as TGTGCCAGCAGTAGGGGCGGAGATGGCTACACCTTC.

J is TRBJ2-5 and V is TRBV6-6; D uncertain. Deletions cut 4 bases from V and 3 bases from J, with 12 bases between. Per the germline V gene, CDR1 is MNHNY and CDR2 is SVGAGI (reference sequence). This CDR3 is built from 14 residues. DNA for the CDR3: TGTGCCAGCAGTTCCTACGCCCTCAAAGAGACCCAGTACTTC. Translated, it gives CASSSYALKETQYF.

The chain joins TRBV11-2 to TRBJ1-4, with 12 bases fitting TRBD1. The trim removed 5 bases at V and 7 bases at J, leaving 11 bases unmatched. This CDR3 has 17 residues. Germline CDR1 reads SGHAT; CDR2 reads FQNNGV. The chain's CDR3 is CASSPGQGAFLSEKLFF. The CDR3 DNA follows: TGTGCCAGCAGCCCGGGACAGGGGGCTTTTCTGAGTGAAAAACTGTTTTTT.

The genes are TRBV6-5 and TRBJ1-2, with 10 bases matching TRBD1. The CDR3 has 14 residues. V shed 6 bases and J 4 bases; nucleotides not matched to a gene: 5. Per the germline V gene, CDR1 is MNHEY and CDR2 is SVGAGI. The CDR3 loop is CASRGTGDVYGYTF. CDR3 DNA sequence: TGTGCCAGCAGAGGGACAGGGGATGTCTATGGCTACACCTTC.

This rearrangement joins TRBV15 to TRBJ1-1; 9 bases fit TRBD1. The CDR3 totals 16 residues. V was clipped by 6 bases and J by 3 bases; unmatched bases: 11. Germline V gene sequence: CDR1 LNHNV, CDR2 YYDKDF (reference sequence). The CDR3 sequence: CATRTGTGNWYTEAFF. The CDR3, as DNA: TGTGCCACCAGAACCGGGACAGGGAATTGGTACACTGAAGCTTTCTTT.

This chain connects TRBV2 to TRBJ2-6, with 9 nucleotides matching TRBD1. The CDR3 has 17 amino acids. Per the germline V gene, CDR1 is SNHLY and CDR2 is FYNNEI. The V and J ends lost 4 bases and 2 bases, in that order; junction bases with no gene match: 6. The chain's CDR3 is CASSVSGTGTGANVLTF. CDR3 DNA sequence: TGTGCCAGCAGTGTTTCCGGGACAGGGACTGGGGCCAACGTCCTGACTTTC.

The rearrangement uses TRBV4-3 and TRBJ2-7; 12 bases are shared with TRBD1. The trim removed 0 bases at V and 0 bases at J, leaving 6 bases unmatched. The germline V gene encodes CDR1 LGHNA and CDR2 YSLEER. The CDR3 has 18 residues. The CDR3 loop is CASSQESTGQGASYEQYF. CDR3 sequence (DNA): TGCGCCAGCAGCCAAGAATCAACGGGACAGGGGGCCTCCTACGAGCAGTACTTC.

This rearrangement joins TRBV7-3 to TRBJ1-1; tentative D call: TRBD1 (6 bases). The V gene lost 3 bases and the J gene lost 4 bases, with 9 bases spanning the gap. Germline-derived CDR1 and CDR2 are SGHTA and FQGTGA. The CDR3 is made up of 13 amino acids. CDR3 residues: CASSFGQTTEAFF. The CDR3 nucleotides read TGTGCCAGCAGCTTTGGACAGACCACTGAAGCTTTCTTT.

The chain joins TRBV28 to TRBJ1-1; D perhaps matches TRBD1 (5 bases). Trimming left V 8 bases short and J 4 bases short, with 20 bases between. This CDR3 spans 15 amino acids. Germline assignment: CDR1 MDHEN and CDR2 SYDVKM. The CDR3 loop reads CASPPSPGLGTEAFF. Here the CDR3 DNA reads TGTGCCAGCCCTCCCTCCCCAGGGCTGGGCACTGAAGCTTTCTTT. The full variable domain, in which reference TRBV28 and TRBJ1-1 provide the parts outside the CDR3, is DVKVTQSSRYLVKRTGEKVFLECVQDMDHENMFWYRQDPGLGLRLIYFSYDVKMKEKGDIPEGYSVSREKKERFSLILESASTNQTSMYLCASPPSPGLGTEAFFGQGTRLTVV.

The chain carries TRBV28 and TRBJ2-6; 9 bases match TRBD1. Germline V gives CDR1 MDHEN, CDR2 SYDVKM. V gave up 6 bases and J gave up 1 base; unmatched junction bases: 10. This CDR3 region has 18 residues. CDR3 sequence: CASSRTGGAGSGANVLTF. The CDR3 bases are TGTGCCAGCAGCCGCACAGGGGGCGCTGGATCTGGGGCCAACGTCCTGACTTTC.